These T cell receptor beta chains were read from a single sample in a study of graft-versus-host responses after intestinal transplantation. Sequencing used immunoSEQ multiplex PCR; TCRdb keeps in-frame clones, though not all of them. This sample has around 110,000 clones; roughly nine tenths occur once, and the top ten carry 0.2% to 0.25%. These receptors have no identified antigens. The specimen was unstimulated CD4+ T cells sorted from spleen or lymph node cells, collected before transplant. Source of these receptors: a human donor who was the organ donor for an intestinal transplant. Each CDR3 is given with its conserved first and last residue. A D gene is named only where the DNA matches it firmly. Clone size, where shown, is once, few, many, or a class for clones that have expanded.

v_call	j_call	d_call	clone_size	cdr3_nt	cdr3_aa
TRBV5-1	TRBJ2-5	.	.	TGCGCCAGCAGCGCCACCGTAGGGTTCGGCCAAGAGACCCAGTACTTC	CASSATVGFGQETQYF
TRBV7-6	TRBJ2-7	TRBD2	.	TGTGCCAGCAGCCTGGCCAGCGGGGCCTACGAGCAGTACTTC	CASSLASGAYEQYF
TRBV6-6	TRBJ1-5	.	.	TGTGCCAGCAGTTTCAGGAATAATCAGCCCCAGCATTTT	CASSFRNNQPQHF
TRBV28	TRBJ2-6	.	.	TGTGCCAGCAGTTTAGGACAGCCTGGGGCCAACGTCCTGACTTTC	CASSLGQPGANVLTF
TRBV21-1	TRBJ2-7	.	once	TGTGCCAACCCTCTACGAACCCCCTACGAGCAGTACTTC	CANPLRTPYEQYF
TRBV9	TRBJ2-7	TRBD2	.	TGTGCCAGCAGCCCCGGGACTACCTCCTACGAGCAGTACTTC	CASSPGTTSYEQYF
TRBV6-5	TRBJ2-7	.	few	TGTGCCAGCGGGCCATTAGAGCAGTACTTC	CASGPLEQYF
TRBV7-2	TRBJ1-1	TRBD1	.	TGTGCCAGCAGCTACAGGGGAGACACTGAAGCTTTCTTT	CASSYRGDTEAFF
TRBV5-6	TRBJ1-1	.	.	TGTGCCAGCAGCTCACACCTATTTGAAGCTTTCTTT	CASSSHLFEAFF
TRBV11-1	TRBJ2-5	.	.	TGTGCCAGCAGCCGGGACTCAGAAGAGACCCAGTACTTC	CASSRDSEETQYF
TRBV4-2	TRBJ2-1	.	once	TGTGCCAGCAGCCAAGAAAATTCGAGGGCTCCGGAATACAATGAGCAGTTCTTC	CASSQENSRAPEYNEQFF
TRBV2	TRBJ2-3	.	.	TGTGCCAGCAGGACCGGGCTGGGGGCAGATACGCAGTATTTT	CASRTGLGADTQYF
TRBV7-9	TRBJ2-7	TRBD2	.	TGTGCCAGCAGCCCGGTCGCGGGAGGGGACTACGAGCAGTACTTC	CASSPVAGGDYEQYF
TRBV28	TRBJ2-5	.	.	TGTGCCAGCCTAACTAGGGCCCCCCAAGAGACCCAGTACTTC	CASLTRAPQETQYF
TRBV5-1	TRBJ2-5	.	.	TGCGCCAGCAGCGGGGGGACATTTCAAGAGACCCAGTACTTC	CASSGGTFQETQYF
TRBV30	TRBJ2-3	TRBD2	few	TGTGCCTGGAGTACTAGCGGGAGTGTAAATACGCAGTATTTT	CAWSTSGSVNTQYF
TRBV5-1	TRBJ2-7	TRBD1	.	TGCGCCAGCAGCTCACCGGGACAGTCCTACGAGCAGTACTTC	CASSSPGQSYEQYF
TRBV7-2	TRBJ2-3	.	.	TGTGCCAGCAGCTCCGGACTTCGGCAAGATACGCAGTATTTT	CASSSGLRQDTQYF
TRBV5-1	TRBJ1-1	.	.	TGCGCCAGCAGTTCAACAGGGACGAACACTGAAGCTTTCTTT	CASSSTGTNTEAFF
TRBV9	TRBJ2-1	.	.	TGTGCCAGCAGCTCCCCCAGAGCGGAGGGTAACAATGAGCAGTTCTTC	CASSSPRAEGNNEQFF